The rows below give T cell receptor beta chains drawn from one sample of a study of T cell responses to AZD1222 COVID-19 vaccine. TCRdb's copy holds only in-frame clones and misses some; the assay was immunoSEQ multiplex PCR. This table holds 150,000 to 200,000 clones, around 92% found once. Sequenced here: peripheral blood, sampled on day 0 of AZD1222 vaccination. These receptors were obtained from an adult in good health. CDR3s include the opening cysteine and the closing phenylalanine or tryptophan. The order of the fields is J gene, V gene, D gene, clone size, CDR3 protein, CDR3 DNA. The D gene is left open where the match is weak. The size of a clone is reported for some rows only, either as once, few or many, or as a class for expanded clones.

>TRBJ1-2|TRBV30|-|-
CAWSVDRFYGYTF
TGTGCCTGGAGTGTAGACCGATTTTATGGCTACACCTTC
>TRBJ2-7|TRBV14|-|-
CASSRYRGDNFYEQYF
TGTGCCAGCAGCCGCTATAGGGGGGACAATTTCTACGAGCAGTACTTC
>TRBJ2-2|TRBV7-2|TRBD2|-
CASSFSGHTNTGELFF
TGTGCCAGCAGCTTTAGCGGGCACACGAACACCGGGGAGCTGTTTTTT
>TRBJ1-2|TRBV29-1|-|-
CSVDRGRGYGYTF
TGCAGCGTTGACAGGGGCCGGGGCTATGGCTACACCTTC
>TRBJ2-7|TRBV12-5|-|-
CASGLEGFDYEQYF
TGTGCTAGTGGTTTAGAAGGATTCGACTACGAGCAGTACTTC
>TRBJ2-2|TRBV28|TRBD2|-
CASSRRGLAGGSPGELFF
TGTGCCAGCAGTCGCAGAGGGCTGGCGGGAGGGTCTCCCGGGGAGCTGTTTTTT
>TRBJ1-5|TRBV11-2|-|-
CASSLVGQPQHF
TGTGCCAGCAGCTTAGTTGGTCAGCCCCAGCATTTT
>TRBJ2-4|TRBV5-6|-|-
CASSSLSAGKNIQYF
TGTGCCAGCAGCTCCCTGTCGGCGGGGAAAAACATTCAGTACTTC
>TRBJ1-5|TRBV27|-|-
CASSPRADPRPQHF
TGTGCCAGCAGTCCCAGGGCCGACCCTCGGCCCCAGCATTTT
>TRBJ1-4|TRBV27|TRBD1|few
CASSLAPGGATNEKLFF
TGTGCCAGCAGTTTAGCCCCAGGGGGGGCAACTAATGAAAAACTGTTTTTT
>TRBJ2-1|TRBV14|TRBD1|-
CASTGTGYLGEQFF
TGTGCCAGCACCGGGACAGGATACCTAGGTGAGCAGTTCTTC
>TRBJ2-1|TRBV18|-|once
CASSMGYNEQFF
TGTGCCAGCTCCATGGGGTACAATGAGCAGTTCTTC
>TRBJ2-1|TRBV4-3|TRBD2|-
CASSQGIAGEHNEQFF
TGCGCCAGCAGCCAAGGCATAGCGGGAGAGCACAATGAGCAGTTCTTC
>TRBJ2-7|TRBV11-2|-|-
CASSPPGSEGYEQYF
TGTGCCAGCAGCCCCCCTGGTAGCGAGGGCTACGAGCAGTACTTC
>TRBJ2-1|TRBV11-3|-|-
CASSLDRWGLNSEQFF
TGTGCCAGCAGCTTAGATCGGTGGGGATTAAACAGTGAGCAGTTCTTC
>TRBJ2-7|TRBV24-1|-|-
CATSEHGLPTSYEQYF
TGTGCCACCAGTGAACACGGACTGCCGACTTCCTACGAGCAGTACTTC
>TRBJ1-3|TRBV19|-|-
CASSPNGGGSGNTIYF
TGTGCCAGTAGCCCAAACGGGGGGGGCTCTGGAAACACCATATATTTT
>TRBJ1-1|TRBV21-1|-|-
CASSKWDRVYGTEAFF
TGTGCCAGCAGCAAATGGGACAGGGTTTATGGCACTGAAGCTTTCTTT
>TRBJ2-2|TRBV15|-|-
CATSRVRQTGELFF
TGTGCCACCAGCAGAGTTCGACAGACCGGGGAGCTGTTTTTT
>TRBJ2-3|TRBV7-9|TRBD2|-
CASSLGISGEGTDTQYF
TGTGCCAGCAGCTTAGGGATTAGCGGGGAAGGAACAGATACGCAGTATTTT
>TRBJ2-1|TRBV11-2|-|-
CASNDGGYNEQFF
TGTGCCAGCAATGATGGGGGTTACAATGAGCAGTTCTTC
>TRBJ1-3|TRBV2|TRBD1|-
CASSLGTGLSSGNTIYF
TGTGCCAGCAGTCTCGGGACAGGTCTCAGCTCTGGAAACACCATATATTTT
>TRBJ1-3|TRBV10-2|-|medium-sized
CASSEMAGDGNTIYF
TGCGCCAGCAGTGAGATGGCAGGGGATGGAAACACCATATATTTT
>TRBJ2-1|TRBV5-1|-|-
CASSATGYEQFF
TGCGCCAGCAGCGCCACAGGGTATGAGCAGTTCTTC
>TRBJ1-2|TRBV29-1|-|-
CSVAENYGYTF
TGCAGCGTGGCTGAGAACTATGGCTACACCTTC
>TRBJ2-3|TRBV19|TRBD2|-
CASTGTIGATQYF
TGTGCCAGCACCGGGACTATAGGAGCTACGCAGTATTTT
>TRBJ1-1|TRBV18|-|-
CASSPQGGGEAFF
TGTGCCAGCTCACCACAAGGGGGTGGTGAAGCTTTCTTT
>TRBJ1-1|TRBV13|-|-
CASSPRATPNTEAFF
TGTGCCAGCAGCCCGAGGGCGACACCGAACACTGAAGCTTTCTTT
>TRBJ2-2|TRBV6-5|-|-
CASSYSNSGELFF
TGTGCCAGCAGTTACTCGAATAGCGGGGAGCTGTTTTTT
>TRBJ2-4|TRBV6-5|-|-
CASSSATLIQYF
TGTGCCAGCAGTTCCGCGACTCTCATTCAGTACTTC
>TRBJ2-1|TRBV3-1/TRBV3-2|TRBD2|once
CASSQDLGTSAHEQFF
TGTGCCAGCAGCCAAGATCTTGGGACTAGCGCTCATGAGCAGTTCTTC
>TRBJ2-1|TRBV3-1/TRBV3-2|TRBD2|-
CASSRTSAHNEQFF
TGTGCCAGCAGCCGGACTAGCGCCCACAATGAGCAGTTCTTC
>TRBJ2-7|TRBV16|-|-
CASSPWDTAYEQYF
TGTGCCAGCAGCCCGTGGGACACTGCCTACGAGCAGTACTTC